This TCR beta chain was obtained from a study of human T cells and chemical hapten exposure. Study outcomes and limitations: No alteration of TCRs above 1 in 1000 frequency was seen with DPC sensitization.

Time point noted: patch test 3, about 24 weeks after DPC sensitization. Treatment in this sample: therapeutic diphenylcyclopropenone sensitization with weekly scalp DPC. A note on this clonotype: What it binds is unknown.

From germline, CDR1 is MGHRA and CDR2 YSYEKL. V shed 0 bases and J shed 10 bases, with 13 bases lying between them. The CDR3 spans 15 residues. TCRdb reanalysed the RACE reads using MiXCR and keeps one entry per CDR3 protein. The sample shows approximately 160,000 distinct CDR3 sequences, about a quarter of them seen only once. The sequencing here drew on whole blood, taken in connection with sensitization to the hapten diphenylcyclopropenone (DPC). The clonotype comes from a woman aged 18-29 years with alopecia areata. Some clones in this sample may be carry-over from other donors' samples. The chain is built from TRBV4-1 and TRBJ1-6; a possible D gene is TRBD1 (6 bases). CDR3 loop: CASSQEYREVSPLHF. The CDR3 region has the DNA TGCGCCAGCAGCCAAGAATACAGGGAGGTCTCACCCCTCCACTTT.